The 13 T cell receptor beta chains presented below share a single source sample, sequenced in a study of beta chain features in type 1 diabetes. Expressed TCRB transcripts got sequenced, as all isolated RNA was reverse transcribed. The assay was immunoSEQ multiplex PCR, and TCRdb's table has in-frame clones only and misses some. The sample yields 640,000 or so clones, roughly 13% seen once. The study, taken as a whole, reports: Type 1 diabetes patients had TCRB CDR3s that were shorter (moderately but significantly so) in all four CD4+ subsets.

The antigens for these receptors are not known. Source material: naive CD4+ T cells from blood. The receptors shown here come from a man aged 18 to 29 with type 1 diabetes.

This clone appeared a few times. The same CDR3 also results from other DNA sequences found in this sample. The chain uses TRBV18 and TRBJ1-1, with a possible D match to TRBD1 (5 bases). CDR1 KGHSH and CDR2 LQKENI come from the germline V gene. There are 13 residues in the CDR3. V was shortened by 4 bases and J by 4 bases, with 10 bases between the two germline ends. The CDR3 coding sequence is TGTGCCAGCTCACTCCAGGGTGGCACTGAAGCTTTCTTT. Translation gives CASSLQGGTEAFF.

The CDR3 reads CASSSGGGRGGETQYF. CDR3 DNA sequence: TGCGCCAGCAGCTCCGGCGGTGGCAGGGGAGGGGAGACCCAGTACTTC. The rearrangement uses TRBV5-1 and TRBJ2-5, with D maybe TRBD2 (7 bases). CDR1 and CDR2 from the germline V gene are SGHRS and YFSETQ. This CDR3 has 16 residues. V was cut by 3 bases and J by 5 bases, with 20 bases left in between.

The chain joins TRBV14 to TRBJ2-3, with 8 bases that match TRBD1. The germline V gene encodes CDR1 SGHDN and CDR2 FVKESK. Trimming took 0 bases from V and 5 from J; bases not matched to a gene: 7. This CDR3 has 16 residues. For the CDR3, the DNA is TGTGCCAGCAGCCAAGAGCCAGGGGGCCGTGGAGATACGCAGTATTTT. Translated, it gives CASSQEPGGRGDTQYF. The entire variable domain, with the rest obtained from reference TRBV14 and TRBJ2-3, is as follows: EAGVTQFPSHSVIEKGQTVTLRCDPISGHDNLYWYRRVMGKEIKFLLHFVKESKQDESGMPNNRFLAERTGGTYSTLKVQPAELEDSGVYFCASSQEPGGRGDTQYFGPGTRLTVL.

J is TRBJ2-2 and V is TRBV6-5, with D unresolved. The length of the CDR3 is 12 residues. V was trimmed by 8 bases and J by 5 bases, leaving 9 bases between them. CDR1 and CDR2 from the germline V gene are MNHEY and SVGAGI. The CDR3 loop reads CASQPRTGELFF. The CDR3 nucleotides are TGTGCCAGCCAACCTAGGACCGGGGAGCTGTTTTTT.

This clone was seen only a few times. This chain links TRBV30 with TRBJ2-3; no clear D gene. The V end lost 6 bases, the J end lost 4 bases, and 8 bases lay between the germline ends. Looked up from germline, CDR1 is GTSNPN and CDR2 is SVGIG (reference sequence). CDR3 length: 11 amino acids. In DNA, the CDR3 is TGTGCCTGCGCTGGGGCAGATACGCAGTATTTT. Its translation: CACAGADTQYF. Full variable domain (outside the CDR3, taken from reference TRBV30 and TRBJ2-3): SQTIHQWPATLVQPVGSPLSLECTVEGTSNPNLYWYRQAAGRGLQLLFYSVGIGQISSEVPQNLSASRPQDRQFILSSKKLLLSDSGFYLCACAGADTQYFGPGTRLTVL.

The chain has TRBV30 and TRBJ2-2; D ambiguous. This CDR3 has 13 amino acids. CDR1 and CDR2 (germline): GTSNPN, SVGIG (reference sequence). Trimming stripped 4 bases from V and 4 bases from J, with 10 bases between. CDR3 in amino acids: CAWTFSSTGELFF. The CDR3 DNA reads as TGTGCCTGGACCTTCTCCTCCACCGGGGAGCTGTTTTTT.

A single count supports this clone. The gene calls are TRBV15 and TRBJ2-5; D may be TRBD2 (6 bases). CDR1 and CDR2 from the germline V gene are LNHNV and YYDKDF (reference sequence). The CDR3 totals 15 residues. Trimming shortened V by 2 bases and J by 5 bases, and 15 bases separated the two germline ends. The CDR3 region is CATSRTREQWETQYF. CDR3 coding DNA: TGTGCCACCAGCAGAACCCGGGAGCAGTGGGAGACCCAGTACTTC.

J is TRBJ1-3 and V is TRBV5-1; possibly TRBD1 for D (6 bases). The CDR3 totals 17 residues. In germline, CDR1 is SGHRS, CDR2 YFSETQ. V was cut by 0 bases and J by 0 bases, with 13 bases left in between. The CDR3 bases are TGCGCCAGCAGCTTGGGCCCGACAGGACCCTCTGGAAACACCATATATTTT. Protein sequence: CASSLGPTGPSGNTIYF.

In this sample, this clone turned up a few times. The chain is built from TRBV2 and TRBJ2-1; 11 bases are shared with TRBD2. The germline V gene has CDR1 SNHLY and CDR2 FYNNEI. The V gene end was trimmed by 7 bases and the J gene end by 2 bases; junction bases not matched to a gene: 10. This CDR3 spans 17 amino acids. CDR3 residues: CASTWSGTSGTYNEQFF. The CDR3 DNA is TGTGCCAGCACATGGAGCGGGACTAGCGGTACCTACAATGAGCAGTTCTTC.

As to this clone: The sample has other DNA sequences that encode this CDR3 too. The chain has TRBV30 and TRBJ1-1, with unresolved D. With 0 bases removed from V and 1 base from J, the gap between germline ends came to 6 bases. The CDR3 is 13 amino acids. CDR1 is GTSNPN and CDR2 is SVGIG in the germline V gene (reference sequence). The CDR3 bases are TGTGCCTGGAGTGTGGGCCAGAACACTGAAGCTTTCTTT. It yields the protein CAWSVGQNTEAFF. The entire variable domain, with the rest obtained from reference TRBV30 and TRBJ1-1, is as follows: SQTIHQWPATLVQPVGSPLSLECTVEGTSNPNLYWYRQAAGRGLQLLFYSVGIGQISSEVPQNLSASRPQDRQFILSSKKLLLSDSGFYLCAWSVGQNTEAFFGQGTRLTVV.

This clone came up a few times. This sequence joins TRBV14 and TRBJ2-7; TRBD1 matches at 11 bases. This CDR3 region has 13 residues. The V and J ends lost 5 bases and 12 bases, in that order; junction bases with no gene match: 9. The germline V gene has CDR1 SGHDN and CDR2 FVKESK. The DNA for the CDR3 is TGTGCCAGCAGCGTACGGACAGGGGGCGGGCTGTACTTC. Protein product: CASSVRTGGGLYF.

There are a few counts of this clone. This sequence joins TRBV6-6 and TRBJ1-1; D remains ambiguous. The ends were cut back, 2 bases at V and 3 bases at J, with 4 bases in the middle. Germline V gene data show CDR1 as MNHNY and CDR2 as SVGAGI (reference sequence). The CDR3 has 12 residues. The CDR3 sequence is CASSYGYTEAFF. For the CDR3, the DNA is TGTGCCAGCAGTTACGGGTACACTGAAGCTTTCTTT.

This clone was detected only a few times. This chain uses TRBV30 with TRBJ1-2; unclear D gene. The V and J ends lost 4 bases and 4 bases respectively, with 19 bases between them. The CDR3 is made up of 15 amino acids. Per the germline V gene, CDR1 is GTSNPN and CDR2 is SVGIG (reference sequence). This CDR3 is CAWTQERRELYGYTF. The CDR3 DNA follows: TGTGCCTGGACCCAAGAGCGACGGGAACTCTATGGCTACACCTTC.